The 21 T cell receptor beta chains in this list originate from one sample, sequenced in a study of response to subunit inactivated influenza vaccine. From the RT-PCR reads, TCRdb called clonotypes with MiXCR, one entry per CDR3 protein. The profile shows roughly 780,000 distinct CDR3 sequences, around 20% of them singletons. This sample comprised PBMCs from blood, obtained roughly 5 days after vaccination. Every receptor here comes from a man aged 45-60 years who received an inactivated influenza vaccine.

This clonotype was seen many times. The chain is built from TRBV5-1 and TRBJ2-1; 11 bases are a match to TRBD2. Looked up from germline, CDR1 is SGHRS and CDR2 is YFSETQ. The CDR3 covers 15 residues. J gave up 6 bases and V 0 bases, and 2 bases lay outside the gene matches. CDR3 in DNA: TGCGCCAGCAGCTTGGCTAGCGGGGGGATCAATGAGCAGTTCTTC. This sequence encodes CASSLASGGINEQFF.

The gene calls are TRBV25-1 and TRBJ2-5; D is uncertain. The V and J ends lost 1 base and 2 bases respectively, with 8 bases between them. This CDR3 spans 14 amino acids. In germline, CDR1 is MGHDK, CDR2 SYGVNS. The CDR3 spells CASSESAAQETQYF. CDR3 sequence (DNA): TGTGCCAGCAGTGAATCCGCAGCACAAGAGACCCAGTACTTC.

The table lists this clonotype with many counts. V is TRBV5-1 and J is TRBJ2-1, with D perhaps TRBD1 (5 bases). Trimming shortened V by 0 bases and J by 3 bases, and 13 bases separated the two germline ends. The length of the CDR3 is 16 residues. Germline CDR1 SGHRS, CDR2 YFSETQ. CDR3 coding DNA: TGCGCCAGCAGCTTGGGCGACAGCATGGACTACAATGAGCAGTTCTTC. Translating it yields CASSLGDSMDYNEQFF.

CDR3 residues: CASSLATPGGRYEQFF. CDR3 bases: TGTGCCAGCAGCTTAGCGACCCCCGGCGGGAGGTATGAGCAGTTCTTC. This chain joins TRBV7-2 and TRBJ2-1, with TRBD2 identical over 8 bases. Trimming took 0 bases from V and 8 from J; bases not matched to a gene: 9. The CDR3 length is 16 residues. Germline V gene data show CDR1 as SGHTA and CDR2 as FQGNSA.

The V gene is TRBV6-1, the J gene TRBJ2-6; 8 positions agree with TRBD2. J gave up 1 base and V 6 bases, and 11 bases lay outside the gene matches. Germline CDR1 reads MNHNS; CDR2 reads SASEGT. The CDR3 sequence is 18 residues long. DNA of the CDR3: TGTGCCAGCAGCCTCTTCCGGGGACTAGAATCTGGGGCCAACGTCCTGACTTTC. The encoded protein is CASSLFRGLESGANVLTF.

The chain has TRBV15 and TRBJ2-3, with D unresolved. V lost 9 bases and J lost 0, with 4 bases in between. This CDR3 spans 11 amino acids. CDR1 and CDR2 from the germline V gene are LNHNV and YYDKDF (reference sequence). CDR3 protein: CATRSTDTQYF. CDR3 in DNA: TGTGCCACGAGGAGCACAGATACGCAGTATTTT. The full variable domain, rest sourced from reference TRBV15 and TRBJ2-3, is DAMVIQNPRYQVTQFGKPVTLSCSQTLNHNVMYWYQQKSSQAPKLLFHYYDKDFNNEADTPDNFQSRRPNTSFCFLDIRSPGLGDTAMYLCATRSTDTQYFGPGTRLTVL.

V and J are TRBV10-3 and TRBJ2-5, with 8 nucleotides matching TRBD1. V lost 2 bases to trimming and J lost 2 bases; unmatched junction nucleotides: 4. This CDR3 is built from 15 residues. Germline V gene lookup returns CDR1 ENHRY and CDR2 SYGVKD. The CDR3 DNA reads TGTGCCATCAGTGAGCCGGACAGGGCACAAGAGACCCAGTACTTC. As protein: CAISEPDRAQETQYF.

The chain has TRBV6-1 and TRBJ2-3, with D possibly being TRBD1 (5 bases). CDR3 length: 17 residues. CDR1 and CDR2 (germline): MNHNS, SASEGT. Trimming cost V 6 bases and J 1 base, with 20 bases left between them. As DNA, the CDR3 is TGTGCCAGCAGCCCGATCAGGGAAGTCAGTGGCACAGATACGCAGTATTTT. Translation gives CASSPIREVSGTDTQYF.

This chain uses TRBV18 with TRBJ2-5; the D gene could be TRBD1 or TRBD2 (6 bases each). This CDR3 has 15 residues. The V end lost 1 base, the J end lost 3 bases, and 12 bases lay between the germline ends. Germline loops: CDR1 KGHSH, CDR2 LQKENI. CDR3 coding DNA: TGTGCCAGCTCACCACGGAACGGGGGCGAAGAGACCCAGTACTTC. Translation: CASSPRNGGEETQYF.

This clonotype has just a few counts. The chain's CDR3 is CSANRQGAYNEQFF. Written as DNA, the CDR3 is TGCAGTGCTAATAGACAGGGGGCCTACAATGAGCAGTTCTTC. The V and J genes are TRBV20-1 and TRBJ2-1, with 9 bases aligning to TRBD1. The germline V gene has CDR1 DFQATT and CDR2 SNEGSKA (reference sequence). Unmatched junction bases numbered 3, after V lost 4 bases and J lost 2 bases. CDR3 size: 14 residues.

This clonotype was seen at least ten times. V usage is TRBV20-1 and J usage is TRBJ1-1; no definite D call. CDR3 length: 11 residues. The germline V gene encodes CDR1 DFQATT and CDR2 SNEGSKA (reference sequence). V lost 3 bases, J lost 0 bases, and 2 bases lay in between. CDR3 sequence reads: CSARLNTEAFF. DNA of the CDR3: TGCAGTGCTAGGCTGAACACTGAAGCTTTCTTT.

CDR3 DNA sequence: TGTGCCATCAGGAAGCCGGTTTCGGGCGACGAGCAGTACTTC. It translates to CAIRKPVSGDEQYF. V and J are TRBV10-3 and TRBJ2-7; D unclear. V was trimmed by 6 bases and J by 5 bases, leaving 17 bases between them. The CDR3 runs to 14 residues. Per the germline V gene, CDR1 is ENHRY and CDR2 is SYGVKD.

This clonotype was seen a few times. The chain uses TRBV6-1 and TRBJ2-1; TRBD2 matches 10 bases. Germline V gene data show CDR1 as MNHNS and CDR2 as SASEGT. The J segment lost 1 base and the V segment lost 6 bases, leaving 3 bases of the junction unmatched. This CDR3 comprises 15 residues. The chain's CDR3 is CASRASGGSYNEQFF. The CDR3 DNA reads TGTGCCAGCAGGGCTAGCGGGGGATCCTACAATGAGCAGTTCTTC.

At least ten counts were recorded for this clonotype. V and J are TRBV5-1 and TRBJ2-1, with D possibly matching TRBD1 (5 bases). CDR1 and CDR2 (germline): SGHRS, YFSETQ. The ends were cut back, 2 bases at V and 5 bases at J, with 8 bases in the middle. This CDR3 has 13 amino acids. This chain's CDR3 is CASSFGANNEQFF. The CDR3 nucleotides read TGCGCCAGCAGCTTTGGGGCAAACAATGAGCAGTTCTTC. The full variable domain, rest sourced from reference TRBV5-1 and TRBJ2-1, is KAGVTQTPRYLIKTRGQQVTLSCSPISGHRSVSWYQQTPGQGLQFLFEYFSETQRNKGNFPGRFSGRQFSNSRSEMNVSTLELGDSALYLCASSFGANNEQFFGPGTRLTVL.

The table lists this clonotype with a few counts. The chain couples TRBV5-1 to TRBJ2-1; a weak D match, TRBD2 (6 bases). Germline V CDR1 and CDR2: SGHRS, YFSETQ. The CDR3 has 11 residues. Trimming pared 0 bases from V and 14 bases from J, leaving 9 bases between. CDR3 region: CASSLGGRKFF. The CDR3 DNA is TGCGCCAGCAGCTTGGGGGGGAGGAAGTTCTTC.

This clonotype was found a few times. The chain's CDR3 is CATSRLTGDSYNEQFF. The CDR3 DNA is TGTGCCACCAGCAGACTCACGGGGGACTCCTACAATGAGCAGTTCTTC. The rearrangement joins TRBV15 to TRBJ2-1, with D maybe TRBD2 (6 bases). Trimming took off 2 bases at V and 0 bases at J, with 11 bases between the two ends. Germline V gene sequence: CDR1 LNHNV, CDR2 YYDKDF (reference sequence). This CDR3 comprises 16 residues.

This clonotype showed up just a few times. The rearrangement joins TRBV11-2 to TRBJ2-5; the match to TRBD1 covers 9 bases. This CDR3 is built from 14 residues. J gave up 5 bases and V 5 bases, and 6 bases lay outside the gene matches. CDR1 SGHAT and CDR2 FQNNGV come from the germline V gene. The CDR3 DNA reads TGTGCCAGCAGCACAGGGACAGGGTTGGAGACCCAGTACTTC. Its translation: CASSTGTGLETQYF.

Points on this clonotype: Germline is not matched at one junction end, which may reflect a read error. The chain recombines TRBV7-7 with TRBJ2-1; no definite D call. The CDR3 has 14 residues. Germline V CDR1 and CDR2: SSHAT, FNYEAQ (reference sequence). CDR3 region: CASSLGPRNNEQFF. The CDR3 region has the DNA TGTGCTAGCAGCTTAGGGCCCAGGAACAATGAGCAGTTCTTC. Complete variable domain (other parts from reference TRBV7-7 and TRBJ2-1): GAGVSQSPRYKVTKRGQDVTLRCDPISSHATLYWYQQALGQGPEFLTYFNYEAQPDKSGLPSDRFSAERPEGSISTLTIQRTEQRDSAMYRCASSLGPRNNEQFFGPGTRLTVL.

The rearrangement links TRBV20-1 to TRBJ2-2; D gene uncertain. Germline V gene sequence: CDR1 DFQATT, CDR2 SNEGSKA (reference sequence). The CDR3 contains 14 residues. V was shortened by 7 bases and J by 1 base, with 13 bases between the two germline ends. DNA for the CDR3: TGCAGTGGAAGAAAATCAGGGAACACCGGGGAGCTGTTTTTT. Its protein product is CSGRKSGNTGELFF.

The chain recombines TRBV12-3 or TRBV12-4 with TRBJ1-6; D remains unclear. The V and J ends lost 5 bases and 8 bases respectively, with 10 bases between them. This CDR3 is built from 13 residues. DNA for the CDR3: TGTGCCAGCAGTAGCGGCGCCTATTCACCCCTCCACTTT. Translating gives CASSSGAYSPLHF.

V usage is TRBV5-6 and J usage is TRBJ2-7; 7 bases are shared with TRBD2. The CDR3 is made up of 14 amino acids. CDR1 is SGHDT, CDR2 YYEEEE, per germline. The junction had 9 bases not matched to a gene; V was cut back by 7 bases and J by 2 bases. Here the CDR3 DNA reads TGTGCCAGCCGTTTTCGGGCGGGAGCCTACGAGCAGTACTTC. Translation: CASRFRAGAYEQYF.